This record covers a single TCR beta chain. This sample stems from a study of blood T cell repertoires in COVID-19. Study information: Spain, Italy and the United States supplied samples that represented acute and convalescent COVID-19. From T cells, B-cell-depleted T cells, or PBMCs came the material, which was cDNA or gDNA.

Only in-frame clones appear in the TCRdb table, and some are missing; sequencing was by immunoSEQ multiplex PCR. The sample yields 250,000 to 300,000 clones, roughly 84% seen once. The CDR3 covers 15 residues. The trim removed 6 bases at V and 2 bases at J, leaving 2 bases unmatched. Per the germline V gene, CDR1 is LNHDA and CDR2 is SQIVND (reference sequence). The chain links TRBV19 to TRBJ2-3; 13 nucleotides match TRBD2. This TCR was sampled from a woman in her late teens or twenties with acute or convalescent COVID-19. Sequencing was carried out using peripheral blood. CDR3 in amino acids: CASRLAGGITDTQYF. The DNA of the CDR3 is TGTGCCAGTAGACTAGCGGGAGGGATCACAGATACGCAGTATTTT.